This entry lists 16 T cell receptor beta chains sequenced from one sample in a study of cytomegalovirus exposure and HLA in healthy donors. Repertoires were generated with immunoSEQ multiplex PCR, while TCRdb's copy carries only in-frame clones and drops some. This sample has roughly 64,000 clones, with 85% to 95% found just once. The sequenced sample consisted of PBMCs. The source of these receptors is a woman younger than 30 in good health and CMV-seropositive.

The chain combines TRBV14 with TRBJ2-3; 9 bases map to TRBD2. V trimming: 4 bases; J trimming: 2 bases; junction bases outside the gene matches: 4. Germline V gene sequence: CDR1 SGHDN, CDR2 FVKESK. There are 15 residues in the CDR3. CDR3 sequence (DNA): TGTGCCAGCAGCCGGATAGCGGGGGTCACAGATACGCAGTATTTT. Translation: CASSRIAGVTDTQYF.

The chain recombines TRBV19 with TRBJ1-2; TRBD1 matches 7 bases. V lost 5 bases and J lost 5; bases outside the gene matches: 8. Germline loops: CDR1 LNHDA, CDR2 SQIVND (reference sequence). There are 14 residues in the CDR3. CDR3 amino acids: CASSDRAINYGYTF. The DNA of the CDR3 is TGTGCCAGTAGTGACAGGGCGATAAATTATGGCTACACCTTC.

The genes are TRBV28 and TRBJ1-1; the D gene is possibly TRBD1 (5 bases). V lost 11 bases and J lost 5, with 27 bases in between. The germline V gene has CDR1 MDHEN and CDR2 SYDVKM. There are 16 residues in the CDR3. CDR3 in amino acids: CAVPPIGVLGWTEAFF. DNA for the CDR3: TGTGCCGTCCCCCCCATAGGGGTTTTGGGTTGGACTGAAGCTTTCTTT.

The chain is built from TRBV2 and TRBJ1-1; a weak D match, TRBD1 (6 bases). This CDR3 spans 15 amino acids. Germline assignment: CDR1 SNHLY and CDR2 FYNNEI. Trimming cost V 6 bases and J 3 bases, with 17 bases left between them. CDR3 nucleotide sequence: TGTGCCAGCAGCGCCTCTGGGGGGGCCCACACTGAAGCTTTCTTT. Protein product: CASSASGGAHTEAFF.

This clone showed up just once. The chain employs TRBV6-5 and TRBJ1-6, with D tentatively TRBD1 (5 bases). This CDR3 is 15 amino acids long. CDR1 is MNHEY and CDR2 is SVGAGI in the germline V gene. Trimming left V 0 bases short and J 5 bases short, with 8 bases between. The CDR3 spells CASSYSQANNSPLHF. CDR3 nucleotides: TGTGCCAGCAGTTACTCACAGGCAAATAATTCACCCCTCCACTTT.

V usage is TRBV7-6 and J usage is TRBJ2-7; 8 positions match TRBD1. Germline V gives CDR1 SGHVS, CDR2 FNYEAQ. The V segment lost 6 bases and the J segment 3 bases; nucleotides outside the gene matches: 10. The CDR3 contains 15 residues. The CDR3 spells CASRSTPDRDYEQYF. CDR3 in DNA: TGTGCCAGCAGATCGACCCCGGACAGGGACTACGAGCAGTACTTC.

This chain links TRBV6-5 with TRBJ2-3; 11 bases match TRBD2. Germline assignment: CDR1 MNHEY and CDR2 SVGAGI. Trimming cost V 5 bases and J 1 base; bases outside gene matches: 2. The CDR3 runs to 15 residues. DNA for the CDR3: TGTGCCAGCAGTCGGACTAGCGGGCGCACAGATACGCAGTATTTT. This codes for CASSRTSGRTDTQYF.

The rearrangement joins TRBV7-6 to TRBJ2-5, with 9 bases fitting TRBD1. Germline loops: CDR1 SGHVS, CDR2 FNYEAQ. The J segment lost 4 bases and the V segment lost 4 bases, leaving 1 base of the junction unmatched. The CDR3 is 13 amino acids. Here the CDR3 DNA reads TGTGCCAGCAGCTACAGGGGGCCAGAGACCCAGTACTTC. Translation: CASSYRGPETQYF.

This rearrangement joins TRBV18 to TRBJ1-6, with D possibly matching TRBD1 (5 bases). The CDR3 sequence is 16 residues long. Trimming removed 4 bases from V and 5 bases from J, with 15 bases in between. Germline V lookup: CDR1 KGHSH, CDR2 LQKENI. CDR3 in amino acids: CASSLGLPGDNSPLHF. DNA of the CDR3: TGTGCCAGCTCACTCGGACTCCCGGGGGATAATTCACCCCTCCACTTT.

This clone was picked up one time. The rearrangement uses TRBV11-3 and TRBJ2-7, with D maybe TRBD1 (5 bases). This CDR3 contains 14 residues. V gave up 5 bases and J gave up 1 base, with 12 bases separating them. Germline CDR1 and CDR2: SGHNT and YENEEA. CDR3 residues: CASSQGTGSYEQYF. The CDR3 nucleotides read TGTGCCAGCAGCCAGGGAACTGGGTCCTACGAGCAGTACTTC.

The rearrangement joins TRBV27 to TRBJ1-5, with D hard to call. This CDR3 is built from 12 residues. The V end lost 4 bases, the J end lost 4 bases, and 5 bases lay between the germline ends. Germline V gives CDR1 MNHEY, CDR2 SMNVEV (reference sequence). CDR3 amino acids: CASSYINQPQHF. DNA of the CDR3: TGTGCCAGCAGTTACATAAATCAGCCCCAGCATTTT.

CDR3 amino acids: CASSLVRLAGAGEQYF. The DNA of the CDR3 is TGTGCCAGCAGTTTAGTGCGACTAGCGGGAGCCGGAGAGCAGTACTTC. V gene TRBV27 combines with J gene TRBJ2-7; the match to TRBD2 covers 12 bases. This CDR3 comprises 16 residues. The germline CDR1 and CDR2 sequences are MNHEY and SMNVEV (reference sequence). V gave up 2 bases and J gave up 7 bases; unmatched junction bases: 9.

V gene TRBV7-9 combines with J gene TRBJ1-1; D is possibly TRBD1 (6 bases). V lost 6 bases, J lost 0 bases, and 17 bases lay in between. This CDR3 contains 16 residues. Germline V lookup: CDR1 SEHNR, CDR2 FQNEAQ (reference sequence). CDR3 nucleotides: TGTGCCAGCAGTCAGAGGGGGTACGACATGAACACTGAAGCTTTCTTT. Residues: CASSQRGYDMNTEAFF. Filled out from reference TRBV7-9 and TRBJ1-1, the complete variable domain reads DTGVSQNPRHKITKRGQNVTFRCDPISEHNRLYWYRQTLGQGPEFLTYFQNEAQLEKSRLLSDRFSAERPKGSFSTLEIQRTEQGDSAMYLCASSQRGYDMNTEAFFGQGTRLTVV.

The chain employs TRBV30 and TRBJ2-4; D perhaps matches TRBD2 (6 bases). V lost 5 bases to trimming and J lost 2 bases, with 16 bases between them. The CDR3 runs to 15 residues. Germline lookup yields CDR1 GTSNPN and CDR2 SVGIG (reference sequence). CDR3 bases: TGTGCCTGGGGGCCACAGGCGGGGTCCAAAAACATTCAGTACTTC. Protein sequence: CAWGPQAGSKNIQYF.

This clone has just one count. The chain joins TRBV28 to TRBJ2-5; D is perhaps TRBD1 (6 bases). The V end was cut by 3 bases, the J end by 5 bases, with 16 bases between. This CDR3 is built from 15 residues. Germline CDR1 and CDR2: MDHEN and SYDVKM. The DNA for the CDR3 is TGTGCCAGCAGTTTTATCTCAGGGGCCGGGGAGACCCAGTACTTC. Its protein product is CASSFISGAGETQYF.

The V and J genes are TRBV29-1 and TRBJ2-1, with a possible D match to TRBD1 (6 bases). CDR1 is SQVTM and CDR2 is ANQGSEA in the germline V gene. V lost 7 bases and J lost 4, with 14 bases in between. The CDR3 totals 13 residues. The CDR3 reads CSGRVGQYNEQFF. The DNA of the CDR3 is TGCAGCGGTCGGGTTGGACAGTACAATGAGCAGTTCTTC.